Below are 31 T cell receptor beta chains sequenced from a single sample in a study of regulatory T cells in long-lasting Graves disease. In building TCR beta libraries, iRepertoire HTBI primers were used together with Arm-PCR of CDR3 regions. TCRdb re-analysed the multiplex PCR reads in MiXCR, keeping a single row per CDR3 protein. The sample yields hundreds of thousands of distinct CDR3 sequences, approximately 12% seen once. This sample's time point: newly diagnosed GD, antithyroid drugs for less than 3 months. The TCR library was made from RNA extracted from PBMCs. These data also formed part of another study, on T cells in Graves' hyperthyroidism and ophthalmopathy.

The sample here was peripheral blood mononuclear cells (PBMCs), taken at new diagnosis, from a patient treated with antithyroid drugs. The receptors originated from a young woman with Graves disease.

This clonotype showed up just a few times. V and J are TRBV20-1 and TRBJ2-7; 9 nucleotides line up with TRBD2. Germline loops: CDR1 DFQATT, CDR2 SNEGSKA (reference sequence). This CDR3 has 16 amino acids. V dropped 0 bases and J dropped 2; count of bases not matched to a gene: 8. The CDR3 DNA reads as TGCAGTGCTAGAGATCCGACTAGCGGATCAACCTACGAGCAGTACTTC. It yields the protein CSARDPTSGSTYEQYF.

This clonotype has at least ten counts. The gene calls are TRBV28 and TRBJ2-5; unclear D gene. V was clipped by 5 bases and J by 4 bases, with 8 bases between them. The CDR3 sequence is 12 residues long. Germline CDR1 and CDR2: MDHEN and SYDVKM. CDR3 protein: CASSDVGETQYF. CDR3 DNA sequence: TGTGCCAGCAGTGATGTAGGAGAGACCCAGTACTTC.

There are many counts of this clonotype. This chain's CDR3 is CASSPLWDGSYEQYF. CDR3 in DNA: TGTGCCAGCAGCCCACTTTGGGACGGATCCTACGAGCAGTACTTC. This chain joins TRBV3-1 and TRBJ2-7, with D perhaps matching TRBD1 or TRBD2 (5 bases each). CDR3 size: 15 residues. In germline, CDR1 is LGHDT, CDR2 YNNKEL (reference sequence). V dropped 4 bases and J dropped 1 base, with 14 bases sitting between them.

The DNA of the CDR3 is TGTGCCAGCAGGGACTTGGAGTTAAGGGAGACCCAGTACTTC. Translating gives CASRDLELRETQYF. The chain joins TRBV6-2 or TRBV6-3 to TRBJ2-5, with TRBD2 as a possible D gene (5 bases). With 6 bases removed from V and 5 bases from J, the gap between germline ends came to 16 bases. The CDR3 is 14 amino acids. Germline V gene sequence: CDR1 MNHEY, CDR2 SVGEGT.

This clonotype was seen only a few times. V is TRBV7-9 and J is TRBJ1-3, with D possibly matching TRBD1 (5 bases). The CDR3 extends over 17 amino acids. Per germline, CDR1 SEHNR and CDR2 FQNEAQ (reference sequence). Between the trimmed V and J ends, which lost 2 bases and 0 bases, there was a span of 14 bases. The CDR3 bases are TGTGCCAGCAGCTTACCCGCAGGGCGGTACTCTGGAAACACCATATATTTT. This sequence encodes CASSLPAGRYSGNTIYF.

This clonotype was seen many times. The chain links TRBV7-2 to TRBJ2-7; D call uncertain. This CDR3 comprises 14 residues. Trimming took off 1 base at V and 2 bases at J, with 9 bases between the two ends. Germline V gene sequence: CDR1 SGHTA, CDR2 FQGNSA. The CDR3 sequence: CASSLGPSPYEQYF. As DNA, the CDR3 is TGTGCCAGCAGCTTAGGTCCCAGCCCCTACGAGCAGTACTTC.

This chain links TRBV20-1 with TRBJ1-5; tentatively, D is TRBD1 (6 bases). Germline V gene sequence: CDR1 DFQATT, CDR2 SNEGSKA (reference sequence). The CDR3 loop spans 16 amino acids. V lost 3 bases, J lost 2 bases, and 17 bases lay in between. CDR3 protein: CSASRQGSLGNQPQHF. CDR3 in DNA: TGCAGTGCTAGTAGGCAGGGGAGTCTCGGCAATCAGCCCCAGCATTTT.

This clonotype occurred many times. The CDR3: CASSHRRIGPYNEQFF. The CDR3 bases are TGTGCCAGCAGTCACCGGCGTATCGGCCCCTACAATGAGCAGTTCTTC. The chain is built from TRBV27 and TRBJ2-1; D is unresolved. Between the trimmed V and J ends, which lost 5 bases and 2 bases, there was a span of 16 bases. Germline CDR1 MNHEY, CDR2 SMNVEV (reference sequence). The CDR3 covers 16 residues.

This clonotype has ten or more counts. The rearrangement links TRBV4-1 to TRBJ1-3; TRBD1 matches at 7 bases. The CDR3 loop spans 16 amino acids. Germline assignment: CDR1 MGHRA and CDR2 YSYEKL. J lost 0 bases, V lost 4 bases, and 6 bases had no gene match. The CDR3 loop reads CASSPGQMNSGNTIYF. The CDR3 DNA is TGCGCCAGCAGCCCGGGACAGATGAACTCTGGAAACACCATATATTTT.

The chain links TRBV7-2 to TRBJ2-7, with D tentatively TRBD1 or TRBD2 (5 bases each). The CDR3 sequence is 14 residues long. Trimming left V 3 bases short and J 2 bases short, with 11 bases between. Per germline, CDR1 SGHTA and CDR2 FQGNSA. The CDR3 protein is CASSFSDSTYEQYF. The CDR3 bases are TGTGCCAGCAGCTTTAGCGACAGTACCTACGAGCAGTACTTC.

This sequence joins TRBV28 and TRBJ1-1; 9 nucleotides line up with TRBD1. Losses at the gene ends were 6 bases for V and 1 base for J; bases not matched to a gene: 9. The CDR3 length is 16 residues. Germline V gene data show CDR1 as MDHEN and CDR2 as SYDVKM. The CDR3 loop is CASRPTTGQGNTEAFF. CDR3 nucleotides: TGTGCCAGCAGGCCCACCACGGGACAGGGGAACACTGAAGCTTTCTTT. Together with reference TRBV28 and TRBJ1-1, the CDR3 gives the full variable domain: DVKVTQSSRYLVKRTGEKVFLECVQDMDHENMFWYRQDPGLGLRLIYFSYDVKMKEKGDIPEGYSVSREKKERFSLILESASTNQTSMYLCASRPTTGQGNTEAFFGQGTRLTVV.

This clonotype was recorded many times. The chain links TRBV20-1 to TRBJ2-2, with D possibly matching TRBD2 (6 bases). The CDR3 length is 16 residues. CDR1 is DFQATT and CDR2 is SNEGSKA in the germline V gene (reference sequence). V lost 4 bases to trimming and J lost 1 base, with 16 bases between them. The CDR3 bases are TGCAGTGCTACCAGGGCTAGGCGGGGGAACACCGGGGAGCTGTTTTTT. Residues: CSATRARRGNTGELFF.

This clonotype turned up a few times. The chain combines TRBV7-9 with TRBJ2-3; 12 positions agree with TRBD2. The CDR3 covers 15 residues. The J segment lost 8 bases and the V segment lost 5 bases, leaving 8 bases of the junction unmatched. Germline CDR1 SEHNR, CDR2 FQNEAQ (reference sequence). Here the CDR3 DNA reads TGTGCCAGCAGCCTCGCTAGCGGGAGGGCCGGTACGCAGTATTTT. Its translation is CASSLASGRAGTQYF. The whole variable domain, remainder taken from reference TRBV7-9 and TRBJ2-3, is DTGVSQNPRHKITKRGQNVTFRCDPISEHNRLYWYRQTLGQGPEFLTYFQNEAQLEKSRLLSDRFSAERPKGSFSTLEIQRTEQGDSAMYLCASSLASGRAGTQYFGPGTRLTVL.

Here the CDR3 reads CASNDGTWGNTQYF. The CDR3, as DNA: TGTGCCAGCAATGACGGGACCTGGGGAAATACGCAGTATTTT. This sequence joins TRBV3-1 and TRBJ2-3; either TRBD1 or TRBD2 may supply D (5 bases each). Trimming took 7 bases from V and 7 from J, leaving 18 bases between them. The CDR3 totals 14 residues. CDR1 and CDR2 from the germline V gene are LGHDT and YNNKEL (reference sequence).

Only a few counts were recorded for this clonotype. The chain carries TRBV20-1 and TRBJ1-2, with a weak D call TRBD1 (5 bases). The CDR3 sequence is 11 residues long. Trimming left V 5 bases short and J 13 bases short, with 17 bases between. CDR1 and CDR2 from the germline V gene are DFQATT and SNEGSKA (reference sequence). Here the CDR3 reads CSAGVEQGITF. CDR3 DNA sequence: TGCAGTGCTGGCGTAGAGCAGGGAATCACCTTC.

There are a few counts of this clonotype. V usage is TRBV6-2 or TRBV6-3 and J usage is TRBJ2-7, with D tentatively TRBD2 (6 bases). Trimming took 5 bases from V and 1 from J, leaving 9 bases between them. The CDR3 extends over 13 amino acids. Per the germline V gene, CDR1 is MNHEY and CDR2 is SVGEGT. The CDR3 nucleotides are TGTGCCAGCAGTAAGGACTATTCCTACGAGCAGTACTTC. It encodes CASSKDYSYEQYF.

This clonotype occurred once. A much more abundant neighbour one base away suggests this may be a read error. CDR3 bases: TGCAGCGTTGGAAATCCTGGTGCGGGGTCCACAGATACGCAGTATTTT. Translating it yields CSVGNPGAGSTDTQYF. The chain uses TRBV29-1 and TRBJ2-3, with D possibly being TRBD2 (6 bases). Trimming left V 4 bases short and J 2 bases short, with 19 bases between. This CDR3 comprises 16 residues. Germline V gives CDR1 SQVTM, CDR2 ANQGSEA.

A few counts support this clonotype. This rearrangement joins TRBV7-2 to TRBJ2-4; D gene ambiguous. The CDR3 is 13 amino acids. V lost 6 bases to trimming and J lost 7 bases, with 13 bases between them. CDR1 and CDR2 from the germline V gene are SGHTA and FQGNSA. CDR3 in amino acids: CASRSPTGNIQYF. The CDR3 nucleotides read TGTGCCAGCAGAAGTCCCACTGGGAACATTCAGTACTTC.

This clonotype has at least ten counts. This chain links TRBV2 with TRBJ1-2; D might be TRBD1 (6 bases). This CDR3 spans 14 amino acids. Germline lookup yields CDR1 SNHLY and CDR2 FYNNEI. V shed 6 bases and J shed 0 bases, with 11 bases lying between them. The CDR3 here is CASSGQITNYGYTF. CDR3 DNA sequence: TGTGCCAGCAGCGGACAGATAACTAACTATGGCTACACCTTC. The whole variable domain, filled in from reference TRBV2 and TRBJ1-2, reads EPEVTQTPSHQVTQMGQEVILRCVPISNHLYFYWYRQILGQKVEFLVSFYNNEISEKSEIFDDQFSVERPDGSNFTLKIRSTKLEDSAMYFCASSGQITNYGYTFGSGTRLTVV.

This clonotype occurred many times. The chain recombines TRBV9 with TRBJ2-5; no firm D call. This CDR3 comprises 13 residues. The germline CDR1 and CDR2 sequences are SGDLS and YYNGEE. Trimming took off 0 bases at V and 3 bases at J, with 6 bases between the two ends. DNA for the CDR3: TGTGCCAGCAGCGTAGACTCGAAAGAGACCCAGTACTTC. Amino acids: CASSVDSKETQYF.

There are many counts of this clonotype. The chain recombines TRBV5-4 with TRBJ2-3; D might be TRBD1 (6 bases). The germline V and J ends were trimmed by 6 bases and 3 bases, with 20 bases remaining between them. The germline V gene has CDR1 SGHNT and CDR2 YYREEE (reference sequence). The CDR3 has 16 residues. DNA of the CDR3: TGTGCCAGCACCCTAGAAAAGGGGGTCCAGACAGATACGCAGTATTTT. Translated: CASTLEKGVQTDTQYF.

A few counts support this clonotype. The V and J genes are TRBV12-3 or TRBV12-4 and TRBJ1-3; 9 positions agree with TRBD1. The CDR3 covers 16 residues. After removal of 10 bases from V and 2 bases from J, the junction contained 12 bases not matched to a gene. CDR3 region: CANSTGRTGAGNTIYF. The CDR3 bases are TGTGCCAACAGCACGGGGAGGACAGGGGCTGGAAACACCATATATTTT.

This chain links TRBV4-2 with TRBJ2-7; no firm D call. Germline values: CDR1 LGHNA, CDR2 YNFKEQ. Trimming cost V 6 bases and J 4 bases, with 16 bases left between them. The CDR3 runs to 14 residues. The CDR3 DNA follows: TGTGCCAGCAGGGCTCCGACCTTTCCATACGAGCAGTACTTC. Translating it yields CASRAPTFPYEQYF.

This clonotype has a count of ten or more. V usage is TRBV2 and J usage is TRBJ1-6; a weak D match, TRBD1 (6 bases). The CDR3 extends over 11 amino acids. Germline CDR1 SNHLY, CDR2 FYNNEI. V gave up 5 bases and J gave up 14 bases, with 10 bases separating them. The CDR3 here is CASSRQVTLHF. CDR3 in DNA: TGTGCCAGCAGTCGACAGGTAACCCTCCACTTT.

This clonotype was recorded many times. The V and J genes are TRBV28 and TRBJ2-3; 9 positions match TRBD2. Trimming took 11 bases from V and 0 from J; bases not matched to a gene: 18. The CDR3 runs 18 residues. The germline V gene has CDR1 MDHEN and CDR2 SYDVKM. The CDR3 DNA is TGTGCCGTACAAGAGGGAATCGGTGCGGGAGGGAGCACAGATACGCAGTATTTT. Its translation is CAVQEGIGAGGSTDTQYF.

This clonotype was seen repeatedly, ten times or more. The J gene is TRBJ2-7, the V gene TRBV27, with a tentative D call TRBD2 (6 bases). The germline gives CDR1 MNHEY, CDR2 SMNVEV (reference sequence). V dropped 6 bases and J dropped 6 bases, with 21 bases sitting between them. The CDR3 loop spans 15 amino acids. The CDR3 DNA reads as TGTGCCAGCAGACCCGGGTGGGCTAGCGCAGTCGAGCAGTACTTC. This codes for CASRPGWASAVEQYF.

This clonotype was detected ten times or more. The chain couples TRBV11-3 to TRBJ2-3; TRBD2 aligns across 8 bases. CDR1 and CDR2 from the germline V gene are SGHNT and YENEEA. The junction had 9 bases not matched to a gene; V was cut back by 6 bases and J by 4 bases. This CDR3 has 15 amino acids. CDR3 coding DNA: TGTGCCAGCAGGGGACTAGAGCGTAGTTCAGATACGCAGTATTTT. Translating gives CASRGLERSSDTQYF.

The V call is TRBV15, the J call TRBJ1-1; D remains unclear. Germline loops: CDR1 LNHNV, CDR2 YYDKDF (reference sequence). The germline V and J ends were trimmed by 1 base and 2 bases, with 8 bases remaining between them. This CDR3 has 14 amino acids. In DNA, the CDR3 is TGTGCCACCAGCAGAGGGCTATCTAACACTGAAGCTTTCTTT. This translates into CATSRGLSNTEAFF.

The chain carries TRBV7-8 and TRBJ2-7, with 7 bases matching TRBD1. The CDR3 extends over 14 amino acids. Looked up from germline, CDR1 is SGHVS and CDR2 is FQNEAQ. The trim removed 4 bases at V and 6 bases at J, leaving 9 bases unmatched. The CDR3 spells CASSWGQSIVEQYF. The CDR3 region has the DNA TGTGCCAGCAGCTGGGGACAGTCGATAGTCGAGCAGTACTTC.

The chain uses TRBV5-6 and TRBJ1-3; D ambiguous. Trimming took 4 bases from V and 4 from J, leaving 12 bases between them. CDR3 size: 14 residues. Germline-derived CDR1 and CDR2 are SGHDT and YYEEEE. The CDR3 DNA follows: TGTGCCAGCAGCGGTGCAGCAGGCGGAAACACCATATATTTT. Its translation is CASSGAAGGNTIYF.

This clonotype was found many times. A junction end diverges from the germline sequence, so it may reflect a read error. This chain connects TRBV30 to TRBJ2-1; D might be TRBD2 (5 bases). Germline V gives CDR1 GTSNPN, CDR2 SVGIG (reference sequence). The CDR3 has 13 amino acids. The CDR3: CARRSPASDSNFF. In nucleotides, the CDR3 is TGTGCCCGGAGGTCCCCTGCTTCAGATTCTAACTTCTTC.